The entry that follows covers one T cell receptor beta chain sequence. Its specificity is not known. These data are taken from a study of CD8+CD57+ T cells in acquired aplastic anemia. Study overall: Sorted CD4+ and CD8+ cell DNA averaged roughly 3.2 ug.

The CDR3 contains 17 residues. J lost 6 bases, V lost 1 base, and 6 bases had no gene match. The germline V gene has CDR1 LNHDA and CDR2 SQIVND (reference sequence). The template for TCR beta VDJ and CDR3 sequence profiling was genomic DNA. TCRdb independently ran MiXCR on the reads; one entry per CDR3 protein. Among about 210,000 distinct CDR3 sequences listed, 30% to 40% were seen once. Whole-study findings and limits: Patients and controls shared approximately 30 CD8+ CDR3 sequences, highly expressed in patients.

Sequenced sample: sorted CD4+, CD8+, or CD8+CD57+ T cells (not recorded which) from PBMCs. The sequence came from a human donor in good health, serving as a control. This chain joins TRBV19 and TRBJ2-1; 13 positions match TRBD2. CDR3 sequence: CASSIGTSGSGGNEQFF. The CDR3 DNA follows: TGTGCCAGTAGTATAGGGACTAGCGGGAGTGGTGGCAATGAGCAGTTCTTC.